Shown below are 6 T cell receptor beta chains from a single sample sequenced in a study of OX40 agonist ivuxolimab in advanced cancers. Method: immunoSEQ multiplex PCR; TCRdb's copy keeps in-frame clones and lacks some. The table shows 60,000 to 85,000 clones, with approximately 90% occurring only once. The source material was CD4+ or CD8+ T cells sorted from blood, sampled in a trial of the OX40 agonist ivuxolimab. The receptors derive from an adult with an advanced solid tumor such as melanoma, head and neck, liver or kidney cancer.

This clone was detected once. The CDR3 here is CASSLSSPGTGGEKLFF. CDR3 coding DNA: TGTGCCAGCTCATTAAGTAGTCCCGGGACAGGAGGTGAAAAACTGTTTTTT. This chain joins TRBV18 and TRBJ1-4; the match to TRBD1 covers 8 bases. The V gene's germline CDR1 is KGHSH and CDR2 LQKENI. This CDR3 is built from 17 residues. V was pared by 5 bases and J by 7 bases, with 15 bases of the junction left unmatched.

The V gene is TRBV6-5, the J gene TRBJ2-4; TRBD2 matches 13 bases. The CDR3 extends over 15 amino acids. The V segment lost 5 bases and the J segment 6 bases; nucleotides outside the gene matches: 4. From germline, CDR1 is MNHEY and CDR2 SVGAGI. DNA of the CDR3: TGTGCCAGCAGTCAACTAGCGGGAGGGGGAAACATTCAGTACTTC. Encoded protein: CASSQLAGGGNIQYF.

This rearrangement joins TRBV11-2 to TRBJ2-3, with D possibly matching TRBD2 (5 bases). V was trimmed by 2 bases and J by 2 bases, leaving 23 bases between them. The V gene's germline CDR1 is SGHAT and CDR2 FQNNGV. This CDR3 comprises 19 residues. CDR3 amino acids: CASSLTRRRVASSTDTQYF. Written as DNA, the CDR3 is TGTGCCAGCAGCTTAACCCGCCGAAGAGTAGCGTCCTCCACAGATACGCAGTATTTT.

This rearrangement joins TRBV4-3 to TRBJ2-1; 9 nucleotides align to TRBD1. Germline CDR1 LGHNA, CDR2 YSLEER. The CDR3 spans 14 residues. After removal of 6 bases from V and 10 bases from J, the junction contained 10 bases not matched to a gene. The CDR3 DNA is TGCGCCAGCAGTTCCACCTGGGACAGGGAAGAGCAGTTCTTC. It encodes CASSSTWDREEQFF.

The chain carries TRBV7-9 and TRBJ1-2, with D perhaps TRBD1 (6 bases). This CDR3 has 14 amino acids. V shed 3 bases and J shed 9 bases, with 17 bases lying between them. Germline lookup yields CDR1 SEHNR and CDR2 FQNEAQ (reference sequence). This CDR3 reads CASSFRGGTHRYTF. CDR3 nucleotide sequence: TGTGCCAGCAGCTTCAGGGGTGGGACCCACCGCTACACCTTC.

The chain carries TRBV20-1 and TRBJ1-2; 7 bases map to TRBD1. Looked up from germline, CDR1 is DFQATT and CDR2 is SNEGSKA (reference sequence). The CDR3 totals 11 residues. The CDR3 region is CSVGQDYGYTF. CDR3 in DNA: TGCAGCGTAGGACAGGACTATGGCTACACCTTC.